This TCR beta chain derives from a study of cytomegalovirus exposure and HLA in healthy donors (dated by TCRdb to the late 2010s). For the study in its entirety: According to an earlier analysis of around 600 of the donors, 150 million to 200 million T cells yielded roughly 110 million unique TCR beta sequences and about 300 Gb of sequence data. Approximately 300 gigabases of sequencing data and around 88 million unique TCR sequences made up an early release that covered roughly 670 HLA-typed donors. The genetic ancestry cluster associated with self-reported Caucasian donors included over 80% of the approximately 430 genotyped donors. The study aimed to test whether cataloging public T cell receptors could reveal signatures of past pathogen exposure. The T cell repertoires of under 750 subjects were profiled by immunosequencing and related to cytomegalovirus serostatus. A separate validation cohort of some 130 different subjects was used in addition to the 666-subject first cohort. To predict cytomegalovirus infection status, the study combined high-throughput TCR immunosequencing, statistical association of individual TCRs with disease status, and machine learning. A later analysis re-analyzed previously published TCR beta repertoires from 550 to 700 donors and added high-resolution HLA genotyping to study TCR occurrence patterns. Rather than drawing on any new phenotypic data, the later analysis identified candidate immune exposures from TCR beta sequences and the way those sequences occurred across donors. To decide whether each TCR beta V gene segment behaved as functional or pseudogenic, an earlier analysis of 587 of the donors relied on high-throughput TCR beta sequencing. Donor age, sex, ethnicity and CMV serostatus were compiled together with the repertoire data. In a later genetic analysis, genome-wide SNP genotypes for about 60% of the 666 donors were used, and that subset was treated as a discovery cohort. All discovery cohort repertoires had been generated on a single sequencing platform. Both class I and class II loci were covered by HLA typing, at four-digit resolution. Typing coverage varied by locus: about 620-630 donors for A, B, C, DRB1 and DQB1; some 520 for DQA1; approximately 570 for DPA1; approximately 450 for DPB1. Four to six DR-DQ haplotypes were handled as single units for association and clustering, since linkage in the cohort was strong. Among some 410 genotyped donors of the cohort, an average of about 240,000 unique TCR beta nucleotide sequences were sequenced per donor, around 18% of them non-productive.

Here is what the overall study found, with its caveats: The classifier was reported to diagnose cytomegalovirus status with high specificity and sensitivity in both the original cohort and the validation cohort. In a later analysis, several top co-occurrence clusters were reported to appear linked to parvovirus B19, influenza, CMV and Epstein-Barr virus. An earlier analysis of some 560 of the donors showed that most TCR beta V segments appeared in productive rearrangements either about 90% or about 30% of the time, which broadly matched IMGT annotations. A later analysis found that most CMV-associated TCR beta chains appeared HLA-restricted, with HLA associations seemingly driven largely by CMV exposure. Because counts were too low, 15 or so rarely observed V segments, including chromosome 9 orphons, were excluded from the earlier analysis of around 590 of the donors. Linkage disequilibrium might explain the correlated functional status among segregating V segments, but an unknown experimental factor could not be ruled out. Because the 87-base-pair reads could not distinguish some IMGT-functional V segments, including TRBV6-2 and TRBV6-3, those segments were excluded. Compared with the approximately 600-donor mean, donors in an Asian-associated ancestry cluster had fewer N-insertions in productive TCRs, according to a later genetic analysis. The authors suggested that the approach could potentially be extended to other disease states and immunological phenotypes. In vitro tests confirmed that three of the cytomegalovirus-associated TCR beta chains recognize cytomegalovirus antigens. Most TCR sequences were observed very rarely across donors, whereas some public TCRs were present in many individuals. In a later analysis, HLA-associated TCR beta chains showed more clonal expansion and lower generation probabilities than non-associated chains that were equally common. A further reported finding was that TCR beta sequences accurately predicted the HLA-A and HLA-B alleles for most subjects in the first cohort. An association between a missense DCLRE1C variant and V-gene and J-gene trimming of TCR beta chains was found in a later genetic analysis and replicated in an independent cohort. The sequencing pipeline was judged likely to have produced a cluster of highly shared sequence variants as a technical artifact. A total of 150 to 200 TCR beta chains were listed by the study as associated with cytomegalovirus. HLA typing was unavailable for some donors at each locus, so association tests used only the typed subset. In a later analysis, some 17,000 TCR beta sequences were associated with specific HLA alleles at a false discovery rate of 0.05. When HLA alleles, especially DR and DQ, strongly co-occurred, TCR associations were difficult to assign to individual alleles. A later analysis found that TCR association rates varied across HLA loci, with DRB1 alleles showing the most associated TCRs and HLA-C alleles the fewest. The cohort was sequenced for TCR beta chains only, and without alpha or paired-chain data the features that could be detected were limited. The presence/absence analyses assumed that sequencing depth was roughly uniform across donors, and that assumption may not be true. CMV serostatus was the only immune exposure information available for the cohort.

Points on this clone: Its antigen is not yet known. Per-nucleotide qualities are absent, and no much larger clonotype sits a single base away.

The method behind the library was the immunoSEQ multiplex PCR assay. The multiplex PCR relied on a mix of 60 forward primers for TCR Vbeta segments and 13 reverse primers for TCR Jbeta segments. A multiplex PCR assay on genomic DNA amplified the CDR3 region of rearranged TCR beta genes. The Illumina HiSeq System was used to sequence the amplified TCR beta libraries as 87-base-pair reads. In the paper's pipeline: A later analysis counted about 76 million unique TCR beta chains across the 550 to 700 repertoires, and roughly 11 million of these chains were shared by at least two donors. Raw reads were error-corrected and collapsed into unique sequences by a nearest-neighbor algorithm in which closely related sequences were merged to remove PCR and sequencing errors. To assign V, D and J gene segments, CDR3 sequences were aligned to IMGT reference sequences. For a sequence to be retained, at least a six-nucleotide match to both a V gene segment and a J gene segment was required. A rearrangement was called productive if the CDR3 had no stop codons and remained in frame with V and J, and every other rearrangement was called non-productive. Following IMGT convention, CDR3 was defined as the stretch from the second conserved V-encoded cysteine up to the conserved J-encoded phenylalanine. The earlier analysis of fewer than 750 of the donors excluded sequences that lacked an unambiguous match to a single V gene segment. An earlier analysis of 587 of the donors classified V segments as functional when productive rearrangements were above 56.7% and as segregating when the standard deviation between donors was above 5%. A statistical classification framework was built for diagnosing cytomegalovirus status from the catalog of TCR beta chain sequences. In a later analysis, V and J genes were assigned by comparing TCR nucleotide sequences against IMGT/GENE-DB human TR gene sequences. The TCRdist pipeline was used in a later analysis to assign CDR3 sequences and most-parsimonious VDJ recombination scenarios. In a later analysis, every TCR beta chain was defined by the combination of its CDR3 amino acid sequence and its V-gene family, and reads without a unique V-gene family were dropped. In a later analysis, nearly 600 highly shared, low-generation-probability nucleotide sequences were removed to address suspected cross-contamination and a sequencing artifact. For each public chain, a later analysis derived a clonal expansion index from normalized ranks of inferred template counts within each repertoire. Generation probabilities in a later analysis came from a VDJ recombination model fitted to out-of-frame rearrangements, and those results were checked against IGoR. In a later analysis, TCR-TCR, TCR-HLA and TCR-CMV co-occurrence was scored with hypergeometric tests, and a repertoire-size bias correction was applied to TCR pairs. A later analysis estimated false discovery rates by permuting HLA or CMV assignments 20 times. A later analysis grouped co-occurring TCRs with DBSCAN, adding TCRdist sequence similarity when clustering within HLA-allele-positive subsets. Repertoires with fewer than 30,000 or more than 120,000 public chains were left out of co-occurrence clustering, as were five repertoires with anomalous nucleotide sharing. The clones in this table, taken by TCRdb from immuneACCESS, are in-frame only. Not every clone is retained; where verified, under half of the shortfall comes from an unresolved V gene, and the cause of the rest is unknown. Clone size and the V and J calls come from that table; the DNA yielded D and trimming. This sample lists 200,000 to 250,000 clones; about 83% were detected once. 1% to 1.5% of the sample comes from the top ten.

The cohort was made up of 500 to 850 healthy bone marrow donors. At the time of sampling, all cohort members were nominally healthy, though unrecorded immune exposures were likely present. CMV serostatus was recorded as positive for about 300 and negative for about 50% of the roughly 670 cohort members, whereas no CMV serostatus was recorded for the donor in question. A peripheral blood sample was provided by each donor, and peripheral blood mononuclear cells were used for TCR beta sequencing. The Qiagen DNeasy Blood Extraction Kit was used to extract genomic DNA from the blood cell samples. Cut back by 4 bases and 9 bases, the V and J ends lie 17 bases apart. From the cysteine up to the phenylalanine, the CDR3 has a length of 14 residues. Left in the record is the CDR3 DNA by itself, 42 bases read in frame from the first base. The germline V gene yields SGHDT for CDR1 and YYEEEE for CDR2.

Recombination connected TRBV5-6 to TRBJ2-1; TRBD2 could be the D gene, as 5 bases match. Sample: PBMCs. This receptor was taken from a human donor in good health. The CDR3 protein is CASSAGTARGEQFF. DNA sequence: TGTGCCAGCAGCGCCGGTACGGCCCGGGGTGAGCAGTTCTTC.